The sequence of this T cell receptor beta chain was determined in a study of blood T cells in healthy people across ages. Through a sample-barcoded 5' primer and a J-beta primer mix, a second PCR was run for about 6 to 11 cycles. A single record per CDR3 protein comes from TCRdb applying MiXCR to the 5' RACE reads. The table records about a million distinct CDR3 sequences, about 44% of them present only once. The CDR3 spans 17 residues. With V trimmed by 4 bases and J by 7 bases, 16 bases remained unmatched. The germline V gene has CDR1 MNHEY and CDR2 SMNVEV (reference sequence). This clonotype was seen more than once but under ten times.

This sequence was found in a man in his thirties or forties in good health. The sequenced sample consisted of blood. The chain uses TRBV27 and TRBJ2-1; 7 bases match TRBD2. CDR3 sequence: CASSSLQGPGGGNEQFF. CDR3 bases: TGTGCCAGCAGTTCTCTCCAAGGACCGGGGGGAGGTAATGAGCAGTTCTTC.